This TCR beta chain originates from a study of blood T cell repertoires in COVID-19. For the study at large: Acute and convalescent COVID-19 samples came from the United States, Italy and Spain.

Trimming took off 5 bases at V and 2 bases at J, with 15 bases between the two ends. This CDR3 contains 15 residues. Per the germline V gene, CDR1 is SGHNT and CDR2 is YENEEA. Measured with immunoSEQ multiplex PCR; TCRdb has only the in-frame clones, and not every one. The data show about 240,000 clones, with 70% to 90% seen just once and 5.5% to 7.5% held by the top ten. The chain uses TRBV11-3 and TRBJ2-5, with D possibly matching TRBD2 (6 bases). Sequencing was performed on peripheral blood. The TCR sequence derives from a woman aged 70 to 79 with active or convalescent COVID-19. CDR3 nucleotides: TGTGCCAGCAGCCAAAGCGGGCAGTTACAAGAGACCCAGTACTTC. Translating it yields CASSQSGQLQETQYF. Variable domain in full (rest from reference TRBV11-3 and TRBJ2-5): EAGVVQSPRYKIIEKKQPVAFWCNPISGHNTLYWYLQNLGQGPELLIRYENEEAVDDSQLPKDRFSAERLKGVDSTLKIQPAELGDSAVYLCASSQSGQLQETQYFGPGTRLLVL.